Listed here are 15 T cell receptor beta chains from one sample, sequenced in a study of OX40 agonist ivuxolimab in advanced cancers. TCRdb's copy holds only in-frame clones and misses some; the assay was immunoSEQ multiplex PCR. The sample consists of 90,000 to 130,000 clones, 91% of them appearing once. The sample consisted of CD4+ or CD8+ T cells sorted from blood, taken in a trial of the OX40 agonist ivuxolimab. The receptors here all came from an adult with an advanced solid tumor such as melanoma, head and neck, liver or kidney cancer.

CDR3 bases: TGCAGCGCTAGCGGTCACACAGATACGCAGTATTTT. The encoded protein is CSASGHTDTQYF. The genes are TRBV29-1 and TRBJ2-3; 7 positions match TRBD2. V lost 7 bases to trimming and J lost 2 bases; unmatched junction nucleotides: 3. CDR3 length equals 12 residues. The germline V gene encodes CDR1 SQVTM and CDR2 ANQGSEA.

The V gene is TRBV6-5, the J gene TRBJ1-5; D remains ambiguous. Germline V gene sequence: CDR1 MNHEY, CDR2 SVGAGI. The V and J ends lost 2 bases and 13 bases respectively, with 9 bases between them. The CDR3 is 11 amino acids. Here the CDR3 DNA reads TGTGCCAGCAGTTACGCTGGGTCTCAGCATTTT. Its protein product is CASSYAGSQHF.

V usage is TRBV4-1 and J usage is TRBJ2-2, with 8 bases identical to TRBD2. This CDR3 region has 16 residues. After removal of 1 base from V and 0 bases from J, the junction contained 1 base not matched to a gene. The germline CDR1 and CDR2 sequences are MGHRA and YSYEKL. CDR3: CASSQGGGPNTGELFF. CDR3 in DNA: TGCGCCAGCAGCCAAGGCGGGGGGCCGAACACCGGGGAGCTGTTTTTT.

The CDR3 DNA reads TGTGCCAGCTCACCCAACGACCTGGGCAGTGAAAAACTGTTTTTT. Its translation is CASSPNDLGSEKLFF. This chain joins TRBV18 and TRBJ1-4, with D uncertain. With 3 bases removed from V and 7 bases from J, the gap between germline ends came to 15 bases. Germline-derived CDR1 and CDR2 are KGHSH and LQKENI. This CDR3 comprises 15 residues.

The gene calls are TRBV6-5 and TRBJ1-2; 8 positions agree with TRBD1. Germline assignment: CDR1 MNHEY and CDR2 SVGAGI. J was trimmed by 8 bases and V by 5 bases; bases with no gene match: 13. The CDR3 totals 15 residues. CDR3 in DNA: TGTGCCAGCAGTCGCCTGGCAGGGGGCGGGTGGGGCTACACCTTC. Translated, it gives CASSRLAGGGWGYTF.

The genes are TRBV27 and TRBJ1-5, with 8 bases lining up with TRBD1. J gave up 4 bases and V 5 bases, and 10 bases lay outside the gene matches. CDR1 and CDR2 (germline): MNHEY, SMNVEV (reference sequence). This CDR3 has 16 residues. CDR3 sequence: CASSPGPDRVNQPQHF. CDR3 DNA: TGTGCCAGCAGTCCGGGGCCGGACAGGGTTAATCAGCCCCAGCATTTT.

This clone came up once. The chain employs TRBV9 and TRBJ1-2, with D possibly TRBD1 on 6 matching bases. V gave up 4 bases and J gave up 5 bases, with 18 bases separating them. The V gene's germline CDR1 is SGDLS and CDR2 YYNGEE. The CDR3 extends over 15 amino acids. In DNA, the CDR3 is TGTGCCAGCAGCCCGCAGGGGAGAGTACCTTATGGCTACACCTTC. Its protein is CASSPQGRVPYGYTF.

This clone has a handful of counts. The rearrangement uses TRBV9 and TRBJ2-1, with D unclear. Germline assignment: CDR1 SGDLS and CDR2 YYNGEE. The CDR3 covers 13 residues. The V end lost 1 base, the J end lost 10 bases, and 12 bases lay between the germline ends. The CDR3: CASSVYPKGEQFF. CDR3 in DNA: TGTGCCAGCAGCGTATACCCTAAGGGAGAGCAGTTCTTC.

The chain combines TRBV7-3 with TRBJ1-1; 9 bases match TRBD1. V was pared by 0 bases and J by 5 bases, with 7 bases of the junction left unmatched. In germline, CDR1 is SGHTA, CDR2 FQGTGA. The CDR3 totals 16 residues. In DNA form, the CDR3 reads TGTGCCAGCAGCTTAACACCGACAGGGGGTGGAACTGAAGCTTTCTTT. It specifies CASSLTPTGGGTEAFF.

This clone was found once. The chain uses TRBV6-1 and TRBJ1-5; D is unclear. Germline CDR1 reads MNHNS; CDR2 reads SASEGT. The CDR3 is 11 amino acids. V was shortened by 10 bases and J by 4 bases, with 8 bases between the two germline ends. The CDR3 coding sequence is TGTGCCACCGGGAGGAATCAGCCCCAGCATTTT. As protein: CATGRNQPQHF.

The sample holds one count of this clone. The V call is TRBV7-8, the J call TRBJ1-3; weak D call: TRBD1 (5 bases). The V gene's germline CDR1 is SGHVS and CDR2 FQNEAQ. CDR3 length equals 15 residues. V lost 5 bases and J lost 3, with 14 bases in between. The CDR3 here is CASSLGRDVGNTIYF. CDR3 in DNA: TGTGCCAGCAGCCTAGGCCGGGACGTTGGAAACACCATATATTTT.

The chain is built from TRBV29-1 and TRBJ2-7; D not certain. The CDR3 extends over 12 amino acids. Germline V gene lookup returns CDR1 SQVTM and CDR2 ANQGSEA. The V end was cut by 4 bases, the J end by 8 bases, with 15 bases between. The CDR3 DNA follows: TGCAGCGTTGTGGACCCTCCTGCGCAGCAGTACTTC. Translation gives CSVVDPPAQQYF.

V gene TRBV19 combines with J gene TRBJ2-2, with 9 bases that match TRBD1. The germline V gene has CDR1 LNHDA and CDR2 SQIVND (reference sequence). The CDR3 is 15 amino acids. V was clipped by 6 bases and J by 4 bases; unmatched bases: 6. CDR3 DNA sequence: TGTGCCAGTAGCCTACAGGGGGCCTCCACCGGGGAGCTGTTTTTT. This translates into CASSLQGASTGELFF.

V and J are TRBV6-1 and TRBJ2-3; D not certain. This CDR3 has 12 amino acids. CDR1 MNHNS and CDR2 SASEGT come from the germline V gene. V was trimmed by 6 bases and J by 5 bases, leaving 9 bases between them. The DNA for the CDR3 is TGTGCCAGCAGATTAAATGGAGATACGCAGTATTTT. It specifies CASRLNGDTQYF.

The chain recombines TRBV30 with TRBJ2-3, with D perhaps matching TRBD2 (6 bases). Trimming removed 7 bases at V and 2 bases at J, with 16 bases between. Germline values: CDR1 GTSNPN, CDR2 SVGIG (reference sequence). The CDR3 covers 14 residues. The DNA of the CDR3 is TGTGCCTCCGTGGTTCCGGGGGACACAGATACGCAGTATTTT. Its translation: CASVVPGDTDTQYF.